This T cell receptor beta chain appears in the sequencing data of a study of blood T cell repertoires in COVID-19. Study at large: Italy, Spain and the United States were the sources of the convalescent and acute COVID-19 samples. Nucleic acid was either cDNA or gDNA, and it came from T cells, B-cell-depleted T cells, or PBMCs.

The table came from immunoSEQ multiplex PCR; TCRdb's copy has only in-frame clones and leaves some out. The sample lists approximately 27,000 clones, roughly 94% occurring once. CDR1 is LNHDA and CDR2 is SQIVND in the germline V gene (reference sequence). The J segment lost 8 bases and the V segment lost 0 bases, leaving 9 bases of the junction unmatched. The CDR3 extends over 16 amino acids. The sample comprised peripheral blood. The sequence was collected from a human donor with active COVID-19. The donor label of this sample is uncertain. This chain connects TRBV19 to TRBJ2-1, with TRBD1 matching over 8 bases. The CDR3 reads CASSIDRAGGMHEQFF. For the CDR3, the DNA is TGTGCCAGTAGTATAGATCGGGCAGGGGGCATGCATGAGCAGTTCTTC. Filled out from reference TRBV19 and TRBJ2-1, the complete variable domain reads DGGITQSPKYLFRKEGQNVTLSCEQNLNHDAMYWYRQDPGQGLRLIYYSQIVNDFQKGDIAEGYSVSREKKESFPLTVTSAQKNPTAFYLCASSIDRAGGMHEQFFGPGTRLTVL.